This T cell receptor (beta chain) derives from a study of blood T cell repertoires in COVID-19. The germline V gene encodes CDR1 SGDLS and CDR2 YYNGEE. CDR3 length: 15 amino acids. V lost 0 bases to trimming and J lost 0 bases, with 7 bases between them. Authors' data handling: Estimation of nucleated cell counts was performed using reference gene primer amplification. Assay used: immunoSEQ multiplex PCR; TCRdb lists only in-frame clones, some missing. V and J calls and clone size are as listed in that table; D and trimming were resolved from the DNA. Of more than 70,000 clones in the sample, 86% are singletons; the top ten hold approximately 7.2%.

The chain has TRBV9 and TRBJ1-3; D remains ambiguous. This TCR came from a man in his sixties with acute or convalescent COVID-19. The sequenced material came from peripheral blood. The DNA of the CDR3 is TGTGCCAGCAGCGTAGGCCGGGTCTCTGGAAACACCATATATTTT. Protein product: CASSVGRVSGNTIYF. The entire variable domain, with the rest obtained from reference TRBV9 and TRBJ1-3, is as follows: DSGVTQTPKHLITATGQRVTLRCSPRSGDLSVYWYQQSLDQGLQFLIQYYNGEERAKGNILERFSAQQFPDLHSELNLSSLELGDSALYFCASSVGRVSGNTIYFGEGSWLTVV.